The 18 T cell receptor beta chains given below trace back to one sample, sequenced in a study of T cell responses to AZD1222 COVID-19 vaccine. Assay used: immunoSEQ multiplex PCR; TCRdb lists only in-frame clones, some missing. The sample yields 130,000 or so clones, around 92% seen once. This specimen was peripheral blood, taken on day 0 of AZD1222 vaccination. These receptor sequences come from an adult in good health.

The rearrangement uses TRBV11-3 and TRBJ2-1; the D call may be TRBD1 or TRBD2 (5 bases each). The V end lost 1 base, the J end lost 11 bases, and 9 bases lay between the germline ends. This CDR3 has 12 amino acids. In germline, CDR1 is SGHNT, CDR2 YENEEA. The CDR3 coding sequence is TGTGCCAGCAGCTTAGGAGGGGTGCAGCAGTTCTTC. This translates into CASSLGGVQQFF.

This clone has only one observation. The CDR3 DNA reads as TGCAGTGCTAATGAGGGGGCAATGAGCACAGATACGCAGTATTTT. Amino acids: CSANEGAMSTDTQYF. The chain combines TRBV20-1 with TRBJ2-3, with TRBD1 identical over 7 bases. The ends lost 4 bases at V and 0 bases at J; junction bases unmatched: 7. The germline CDR1 and CDR2 sequences are DFQATT and SNEGSKA (reference sequence). This CDR3 has 15 amino acids.

A single count supports this clone. The junction does not match germline at one end; this may be a read error. The V gene is TRBV9, the J gene TRBJ2-1; D gene unclear. The CDR3 has 15 residues. CDR1 is SGDLS and CDR2 is YYNGEE in the germline V gene. The CDR3 reads CASSPVAPSHNEQFF. CDR3 DNA: TGTGCCAGCAGCCCAGTGGCTCCCTCCCACAATGAGCAGTTCTTC.

The chain has TRBV7-2 and TRBJ1-2; 8 nucleotides line up with TRBD1. V gave up 1 base and J gave up 8 bases; unmatched junction bases: 9. The CDR3 length is 15 residues. The V gene's germline CDR1 is SGHTA and CDR2 FQGNSA. CDR3 sequence reads: CASSLVPQGAEGYTF. CDR3 coding DNA: TGTGCCAGCAGCTTAGTACCCCAGGGGGCAGAAGGCTACACCTTC.

The chain recombines TRBV7-2 with TRBJ1-5; maybe TRBD1 (5 bases). CDR1 and CDR2 (germline): SGHTA, FQGNSA. V gave up 1 base and J gave up 0 bases, with 10 bases separating them. CDR3 length equals 16 residues. CDR3 nucleotides: TGTGCCAGCAGCTTAGGACAGACTTATAGCAATCAGCCCCAGCATTTT. Its translation is CASSLGQTYSNQPQHF.

This clone came up a few times. Other DNA sequences in the sample encode the same CDR3. CDR3 coding DNA: TGCGCCAGCAGCCAAGTGTGGAGGGGACCCTATGGCTACACCTTC. Protein sequence: CASSQVWRGPYGYTF. The chain employs TRBV4-1 and TRBJ1-2, with D maybe TRBD1 (5 bases). The CDR3 is made up of 15 amino acids. Germline-derived CDR1 and CDR2 are MGHRA and YSYEKL. The germline V and J ends were trimmed by 1 base and 4 bases, with 13 bases remaining between them.

V is TRBV20-1 and J is TRBJ2-5; 8 bases are a match to TRBD2. There are 11 residues in the CDR3. The ends lost 8 bases at V and 10 bases at J; junction bases unmatched: 9. Germline lookup yields CDR1 DFQATT and CDR2 SNEGSKA (reference sequence). CDR3 amino acids: CSLRTGGNQYF. The CDR3 nucleotides read TGCAGTCTGCGGACGGGAGGGAACCAGTACTTC.

The chain carries TRBV5-4 and TRBJ1-2; 7 nucleotides align to TRBD1. V gave up 1 base and J gave up 5 bases; unmatched junction bases: 14. Germline loops: CDR1 SGHNT, CDR2 YYREEE (reference sequence). The CDR3 is 17 amino acids. CDR3 in DNA: TGTGCCAGCAGCTTGCGACAGGGTCCTTTTGGCAGATATGGCTACACCTTC. Its protein product is CASSLRQGPFGRYGYTF.

The chain links TRBV27 to TRBJ1-5; D call uncertain. The CDR3 extends over 15 amino acids. Germline CDR1 is MNHEY and CDR2 is SMNVEV (reference sequence). Deletions cut 5 bases from V and 4 bases from J, with 15 bases between. CDR3 loop: CASSARLRGNQPQHF. For the CDR3, the DNA is TGTGCCAGCAGTGCCCGATTGCGGGGTAATCAGCCCCAGCATTTT.

The chain links TRBV3-1 (or the pseudogene TRBV3-2) to TRBJ2-5; TRBD1 agrees at 9 bases. The germline V gene has CDR1 LGHDT and CDR2 YNNKEL (reference sequence). Trimming took 11 bases from V and 5 from J; bases not matched to a gene: 12. The CDR3 has 14 residues. This CDR3 is CAGRLDRGLETQYF. The CDR3 bases are TGTGCCGGGAGATTGGACAGGGGCCTTGAGACCCAGTACTTC.

This sequence joins TRBV5-5 and TRBJ1-2, with D tentatively TRBD1 (5 bases). The germline gives CDR1 SGHKS, CDR2 YYEKEE (reference sequence). The CDR3 extends over 13 amino acids. V shed 3 bases and J shed 4 bases, with 10 bases lying between them. The CDR3 coding sequence is TGTGCCAGCAGCTGGGGCGTAAGCTATGGCTACACCTTC. This sequence encodes CASSWGVSYGYTF.

The chain couples TRBV2 to TRBJ2-5; TRBD1 might be the D (6 bases). The germline CDR1 and CDR2 sequences are SNHLY and FYNNEI. The CDR3 contains 12 residues. Trimming left V 4 bases short and J 6 bases short, with 9 bases between. The CDR3 bases are TGTGCCAGCAGTGCAGGGGCTCAGACCCAGTACTTC. Protein product: CASSAGAQTQYF.

This chain connects TRBV10-3 to TRBJ2-7; D might be TRBD1 (5 bases). Germline V gives CDR1 ENHRY, CDR2 SYGVKD. CDR3 size: 18 residues. Trimming left V 1 base short and J 3 bases short, with 22 bases between. CDR3 sequence: CAISEFPRSAGPIYEQYF. The CDR3 region has the DNA TGTGCCATCAGTGAGTTTCCACGTTCGGCAGGGCCTATCTACGAGCAGTACTTC.

The chain combines TRBV24-1 with TRBJ2-1, with D perhaps TRBD1 or TRBD2 (5 bases each). Between the trimmed V and J ends, which lost 4 bases and 3 bases, there was a span of 15 bases. In germline, CDR1 is KGHDR, CDR2 SFDVKD. The CDR3 is 16 amino acids. In nucleotides, the CDR3 is TGTGCCACCAGTGACGTCGGGACCCAGAACTACAATGAGCAGTTCTTC. Translated: CATSDVGTQNYNEQFF.

The rearrangement joins TRBV29-1 to TRBJ1-4, with D tentatively TRBD1 (5 bases). The CDR3 sequence is 14 residues long. Germline values: CDR1 SQVTM, CDR2 ANQGSEA. Trimming removed 6 bases from V and 7 bases from J, with 18 bases in between. The CDR3: CSVALGGTGEKLFF. In nucleotides, the CDR3 is TGCAGCGTCGCTCTGGGGGGAACTGGTGAAAAACTGTTTTTT. Full variable domain (outside the CDR3, taken from reference TRBV29-1 and TRBJ1-4): SAVISQKPSRDICQRGTSLTIQCQVDSQVTMMFWYRQQPGQSLTLIATANQGSEATYESGFVIDKFPISRPNLTFSTLTVSNMSPEDSSIYLCSVALGGTGEKLFFGSGTQLSVL.

V and J are TRBV6-5 and TRBJ1-1, with TRBD1 matching over 7 bases. Germline-derived CDR1 and CDR2 are MNHEY and SVGAGI. V shed 6 bases, J shed 1 base, and the junction held 8 bases outside the gene matches. This CDR3 region has 15 residues. The CDR3 spells CASSRLRGQNTEAFF. The DNA for the CDR3 is TGTGCCAGCAGCAGATTGAGGGGGCAGAACACTGAAGCTTTCTTT.

The chain has TRBV5-4 and TRBJ2-7; either TRBD1 or TRBD2 may fit D (5 bases each). CDR1 and CDR2 from the germline V gene are SGHNT and YYREEE (reference sequence). Trimming removed 3 bases from V and 2 bases from J, with 12 bases in between. The CDR3 is 14 amino acids. CDR3: CASSSGTVTYEQYF. CDR3 DNA sequence: TGTGCCAGCAGCTCCGGGACGGTCACCTACGAGCAGTACTTC.

The chain carries TRBV28 and TRBJ2-5; D not resolved. Germline assignment: CDR1 MDHEN and CDR2 SYDVKM. The CDR3 is 14 residues long. The V gene lost 1 base and the J gene lost 5 bases, with 11 bases spanning the gap. The DNA for the CDR3 is TGTGCCAGCAGTTTATCAGGAGCGAAGGAGACCCAGTACTTC. As protein: CASSLSGAKETQYF.